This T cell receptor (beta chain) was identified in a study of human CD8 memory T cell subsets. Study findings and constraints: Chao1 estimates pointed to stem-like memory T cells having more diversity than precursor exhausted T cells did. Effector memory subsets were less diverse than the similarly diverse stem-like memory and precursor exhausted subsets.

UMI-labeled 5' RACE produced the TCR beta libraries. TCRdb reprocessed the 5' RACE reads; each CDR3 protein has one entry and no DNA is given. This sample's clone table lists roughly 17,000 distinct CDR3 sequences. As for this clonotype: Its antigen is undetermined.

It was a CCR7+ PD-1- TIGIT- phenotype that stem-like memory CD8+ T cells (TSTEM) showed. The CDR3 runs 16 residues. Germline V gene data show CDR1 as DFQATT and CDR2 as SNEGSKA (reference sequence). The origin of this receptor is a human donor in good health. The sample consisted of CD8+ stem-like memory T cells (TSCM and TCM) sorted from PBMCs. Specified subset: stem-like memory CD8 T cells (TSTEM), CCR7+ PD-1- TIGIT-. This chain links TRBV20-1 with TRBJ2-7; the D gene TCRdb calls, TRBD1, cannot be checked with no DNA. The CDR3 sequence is CSARDLLRDRSEEQYF.